The T cell receptor (beta chain) described here comes from a study of control samples from healthy donors and cancer patients (dated by TCRdb to 2019 to 2021). The receptor library was made with the immunoSEQ multiplex PCR assay. As stored in TCRdb, this immuneACCESS dataset retains in-frame rearrangements with V and J assigned. A fraction of the clones does not appear; measured against another copy, unresolved V genes explain less than half of the discrepancy, and the remainder lacks a known reason. Within this sample are around 190,000 clones, with roughly 89% of them counted one time only. Roughly 1.3% of the sample is in the top ten clones. About this clone itself: Its binding antigen is unknown. Within one base of it there is no much larger clone, and no base qualities were kept.

CDR1 LNHNV and CDR2 YYDKDF were looked up in the germline V gene (reference sequence). From V the trimming removes 1 base and from J it removes 2 bases, while the gene matches leave 4 bases of the junction unaccounted for. The CDR3, from cysteine to phenylalanine, totals 16 residues. The DNA shown is the 48-base CDR3, in frame from base 1. This clonotype was obtained from a woman aged 45 to 65 in good health. Source material: blood. This chain is built from TRBV15 and TRBJ1-4, with 7 junctional bases fitting TRBD1. CDR3 reads: CATSRAIGGTNEKLFF. The bases are TGTGCCACCAGCAGAGCTATAGGGGGCACTAATGAAAAACTGTTTTTT.